This T cell receptor (beta chain) was recovered during a study of T cells in Graves' hyperthyroidism and ophthalmopathy. The trim removed 8 bases at V and 0 bases at J, leaving 6 bases unmatched. CDR3 length: 14 residues. Germline V gene sequence: CDR1 SGHTA, CDR2 FQGNSA. RNA transcripts provided the source from which TCR beta CDR3 regions were amplified. When the TCR CDR3 underwent first-round RT-PCR, the HTBI primer set was used. TCRdb re-analysed the multiplex PCR reads in MiXCR, keeping a single row per CDR3 protein. The table has under 650,000 distinct CDR3 sequences, 15% to 20% seen once. This clonotype appeared a few times.

The TCR originated in a young woman with Graves' hyperthyroidism. Sequences were obtained from blood. The chain has TRBV7-2 and TRBJ2-7; 8 bases agree with TRBD2. CDR3 DNA sequence: TGTGCCAGCCGAATAGCGGGGAGCTCCTACGAGCAGTACTTC. It codes for CASRIAGSSYEQYF.